Here is one TCR beta chain with its context. This sample is drawn from a study of CD8+CD57+ T cells in acquired aplastic anemia. V gave up 6 bases and J gave up 4 bases, with 16 bases separating them. CDR3 length: 15 residues. CDR1 and CDR2 from the germline V gene are LNHDA and SQIVND (reference sequence). TCR beta VDJ and CDR3 profiles were obtained from a genomic DNA template. From the reads, TCRdb called clonotypes with MiXCR, one entry per CDR3 protein. Of around 170,000 distinct CDR3 sequences listed, roughly 63% are singletons. Material: sorted CD4+, CD8+, or CD8+CD57+ T cells (not recorded which) from PBMCs. The chain recombines TRBV19 with TRBJ2-1; D might be TRBD2 (5 bases). The sequence derives from a human donor in good health. The CDR3 nucleotides read TGTGCCAGTAGCTTAGATGCATCGGGGTACAATGAGCAGTTCTTC. Amino acid sequence: CASSLDASGYNEQFF.